The sequence of this T cell receptor beta chain was determined in a study of beta chain features in type 1 diabetes (dated 2018 in TCRdb). With regard to the full study: No differences in mean age, gender distribution, total cell number or subset yield were found between patients and healthy donors. Across all samples, about 110 million sorted cells were examined, and cell number per subset correlated strongly with RNA yield. Regulatory and stem cell-like memory subsets were isolated from only 8 patients and roughly eight healthy donors, whereas naive and central memory subsets came from all 30 or so donors. The study compared the TCRB repertoires of sorted circulating CD4+ T cell subsets in recently diagnosed type 1 diabetes patients with those in matched healthy donors.

All of the isolated RNA was reverse transcribed with the High Capacity cDNA Reverse Transcription Kit, so expressed TCRB transcripts were sequenced. Deep immunoSEQ sequencing was performed on naive, central memory and regulatory T cell samples, with an average of roughly 3.3 million total reads per sample. Sorted cells were lysed in RLT buffer, and RNA was extracted using DNase-treated RNeasy Micro or Mini kits according to cell number. To prevent cross-contamination, every cell subset was processed on its own, while patient and healthy donor samples were processed together. TCRB sequences were amplified from cDNA with the immunoSEQ multiplex PCR, producing 87-bp fragments spanning the CDR3 region. The amplicons were sequenced using the Illumina HiSeq platform. Concerning the study's data processing: PCR bias was corrected computationally using synthetic template baselines, and reads within Hamming distance 2 were collapsed, with unmergeable singletons discarded. Reads were aligned against IMGT to assign V, D and J genes, CDR3 length and insertions or deletions at six rearrangement sites. Within each subset, clonotype counts were normalized to sorted cell number, after which true diversity and Gini coefficients were computed with the tcR R package. Repertoire sharing was quantified using the overlap coefficient calculated on TCRB nucleotide sequences. Out-of-frame TCRB sequences from naive cells were analyzed to stand in for the pre-selection repertoire. The clones in this table, taken by TCRdb from immuneACCESS, are in-frame only. Not every clone is retained; where verified, under half of the shortfall comes from an unresolved V gene, and the cause of the rest is unknown. V and J calls plus clone size are reproduced from that table; the DNA served to infer D and trimming. The sample table lists under 450,000 clones, around 13% of them with a count of one. The ten largest clones represent about 0.04% of the sample.

Counted from cysteine to phenylalanine, this CDR3 has 15 amino acids. CDR3 DNA is the only sequence kept; it has 45 bases, read in frame from the first base. From a lookup of the germline V gene (reference sequence), CDR1 and CDR2 are MNHEY and SMNVEV. V is clipped by 4 bases and J by 0 bases, and the sequence between their germline boundaries is 10 bases long. A single peripheral blood draw of approximately 120 mL on average was collected from each donor into heparinised tubes. A BD FACSAria II and a panel including CD45RO, CCR7, CD25, CD127, CD95 and CD27 were used to sort naive, central memory, regulatory and stem cell-like memory CD4+ T cells. Every sorted population had a purity above 95%. Right away, PBMCs were isolated by Lymphoprep density gradient centrifugation and were stained directly, with no culture step. Samples were stained and sorted in pairs, with one healthy donor and one patient per experiment, so that batch effects were minimized.

Comment on this clone: Its target antigen remains unknown. No base quality information exists; no much larger clone differs at one position.

General findings and caveats noted by the study authors: Because cDNA was sequenced instead of genomic DNA, activated cells with high expression could be over-represented, although the groups did not differ in activation or CD3 levels. At VDJ recombination sites, type 1 diabetes patients had fewer insertions and more deleted nucleotides, which implies abnormalities in thymic rearrangement. Because small numbers of individuals were included in the HLA sub-analyses, any influence of HLA type on TCRB rearrangement was left unresolved. Naive, central memory and regulatory TCRB repertoires appeared to be more similar among patients than among healthy donors. PCR may preferentially amplify shorter templates, but because patient and control samples were amplified and corrected together, any resulting skew would affect both groups equally. Type 1 diabetes patients showed a moderate but significant shortening of TCRB CDR3 length in all four CD4+ subsets.

The rearrangement combines TRBV27 with TRBJ2-1, with an unclear D gene assignment. This receptor was identified in a young man in good health. The sequenced material came from naive CD4+ T cells from blood. The cell subset or site label, read with the paper, signifies: true naive CD4+ T cells. The sequence in DNA is TGTGCCAGCAGTTACCTAGGAAGCTCCTACAATGAGCAGTTCTTC. Translation gives CASSYLGSSYNEQFF.